Listed here is a single T cell receptor (beta chain). Its antigen target is currently unknown. Base-call qualities are not available, and no considerably larger clone is one nucleotide away. Relative to germline, V is 4 bases shorter and J is 6 bases shorter, with 16 bases between their ends. The CDR3 runs 14 amino acids, cysteine and phenylalanine included. Only the CDR3 portion is preserved as DNA: 42 bases, with reading frame beginning at the first base. Taken from the germline V gene (reference sequence), the CDR1 and CDR2 loops are GTSNPN and SVGIG. This specimen comes from a study of blood T cell repertoires in COVID-19 (dated by TCRdb to 2020 to 2022). About the study as a whole: Samples from collaborators originated in the United States, Italy and Spain and spanned both the acute and convalescent phases of COVID-19. The prospective study material was composed of cDNA or gDNA derived from T cells, B-cell-depleted T cells, or PBMCs. The dataset comprised deeply sampled blood TCRbeta repertoires from subjects exposed to, actively infected with, or recovered from COVID-19. The repertoires were made available in a free public database intended to serve as a resource for research on the immune response to SARS-CoV-2. Samples came from the ongoing ImmuneRACE study (first 160 participants) plus 1,254 subjects from 6 global collaborators. The sample metadata nearly always contained a de-identified subject ID, COVID-19 status, age in years and sex. Where available, HLA class I and class II types were obtained from metadata supplied by the sample provider rather than from assay-based typing. What the study reported, not specific to this receptor: The amount of clinical and demographic metadata varied by source and participant and was provided uncurated.

TCRbeta CDR3 regions were amplified from genomic DNA using the immunoSEQ Assay, a bias-controlled multiplex PCR. The study's own analysis went as follows. The number of nucleated cells in each sample was estimated from the amplification of reference gene primers within the assay. To quantify the absolute abundance of each unique TCRbeta CDR3 rearrangement, sequence reads were collapsed and filtered. For each sample, productive Simpson clonality was calculated by taking the square root of Simpson's diversity index across productive rearrangements. The table was pulled from immuneACCESS by TCRdb, which kept in-frame rearrangements only. Such tables lose some clones; where checked, under half of the loss comes from unresolved V genes, and the rest has no known cause. That table supplies the V and J calls and clone size; D and trimming were determined from the DNA. This sample holds about 210,000 clones; 92% were observed only once. The ten most abundant clones make up 1% to 1.5% of the sample.

The collaborating institutions used their own protocols to collect whole blood in K2EDTA tubes. For TCRbeta analysis, collaborators shipped samples as frozen whole blood, isolated PBMCs, or DNA extracted from either of those sample types. This receptor chain uses TRBV30 and TRBJ2-1, with a weak D call of TRBD1 (5 bases match). This receptor was obtained from a man between 25 and 39 years old with acute or convalescent COVID-19. The specimen sequenced was peripheral blood. Read as DNA, the sequence is TGTGCCTGGATGGGGCGGCCCGACCTCAATGAGCAGTTCTTC. This yields the protein CAWMGRPDLNEQFF. The entire variable domain, with the stretches around the CDR3 drawn from the reference TRBV30 and TRBJ2-1 proteins, is SQTIHQWPATLVQPVGSPLSLECTVEGTSNPNLYWYRQAAGRGLQLLFYSVGIGQISSEVPQNLSASRPQDRQFILSSKKLLLSDSGFYLCAWMGRPDLNEQFFGPGTRLTVL.